This TCR beta chain originates from a study of molecular identifiers for immune sequencing clone quantification. There are 12 residues in the CDR3. V shed 7 bases and J shed 4 bases, with 8 bases lying between them. TCRdb redid the calling of the PCR reads with MiXCR, one entry per CDR3 protein. The table has more than 70,000 distinct CDR3 sequences, roughly 23% seen once. This receptor was identified in a human donor in good health. Some libraries in this study had Jurkat cell RNA spiked in. The chain carries TRBV7-1 and TRBJ2-1; no firm D call. TRBV7-1 is known as an ORF, though its function is uncertain. Source material: naive CD8+ T cells from blood, with Jurkat cell RNA spiked in. Described subset: FACS-sorted CD8+CD4-CCR7+CD45RA+ naive T cells. CDR3 residues: CASNIAYNEQFF. The CDR3 DNA reads TGTGCCAGCAACATCGCATACAATGAGCAGTTCTTC.